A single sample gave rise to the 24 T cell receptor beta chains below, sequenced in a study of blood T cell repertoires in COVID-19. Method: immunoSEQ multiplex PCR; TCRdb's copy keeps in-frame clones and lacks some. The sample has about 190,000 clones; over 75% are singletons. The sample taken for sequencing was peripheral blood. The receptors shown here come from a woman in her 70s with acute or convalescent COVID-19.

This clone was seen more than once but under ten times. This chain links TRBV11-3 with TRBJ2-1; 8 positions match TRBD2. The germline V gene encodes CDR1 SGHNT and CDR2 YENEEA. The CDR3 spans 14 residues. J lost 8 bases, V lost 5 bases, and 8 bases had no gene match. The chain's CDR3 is CASSQTSVPHEQFF. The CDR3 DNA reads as TGTGCCAGCAGCCAGACTAGCGTGCCACATGAGCAGTTCTTC.

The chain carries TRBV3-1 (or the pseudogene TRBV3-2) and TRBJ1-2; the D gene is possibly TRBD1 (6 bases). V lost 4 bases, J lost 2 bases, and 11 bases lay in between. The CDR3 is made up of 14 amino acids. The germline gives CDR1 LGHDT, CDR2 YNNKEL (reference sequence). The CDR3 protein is CASSPNRENYGYTF. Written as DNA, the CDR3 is TGTGCCAGCAGCCCGAACAGGGAGAACTATGGCTACACCTTC.

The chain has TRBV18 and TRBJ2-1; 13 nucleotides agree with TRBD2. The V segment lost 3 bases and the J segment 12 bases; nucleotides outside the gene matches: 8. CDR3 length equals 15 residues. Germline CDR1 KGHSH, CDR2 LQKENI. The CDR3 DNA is TGTGCCAGCTCACCCCCCACTAGCGGGAGGGCCGGGCAGTTCTTC. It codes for CASSPPTSGRAGQFF.

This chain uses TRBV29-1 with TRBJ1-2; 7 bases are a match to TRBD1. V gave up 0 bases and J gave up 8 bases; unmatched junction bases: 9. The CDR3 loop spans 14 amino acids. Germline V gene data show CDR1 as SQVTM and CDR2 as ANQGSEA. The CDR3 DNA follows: TGCAGCGTTGAAGATACGGGACAGCTGACAGGCTACACCTTC. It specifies CSVEDTGQLTGYTF.

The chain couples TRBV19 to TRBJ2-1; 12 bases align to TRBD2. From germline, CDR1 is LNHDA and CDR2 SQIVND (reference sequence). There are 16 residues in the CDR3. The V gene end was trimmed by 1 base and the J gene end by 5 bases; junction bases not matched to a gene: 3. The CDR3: CASSIARTSGNNEQFF. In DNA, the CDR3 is TGTGCCAGTAGTATAGCCCGGACTAGCGGGAACAATGAGCAGTTCTTC.

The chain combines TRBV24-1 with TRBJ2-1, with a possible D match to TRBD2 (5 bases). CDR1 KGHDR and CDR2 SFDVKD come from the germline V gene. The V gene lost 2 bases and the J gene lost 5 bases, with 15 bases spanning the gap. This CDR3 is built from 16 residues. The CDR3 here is CATSDCVWRAHNEQFF. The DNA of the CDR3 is TGTGCCACCAGTGATTGCGTGTGGCGGGCTCACAATGAGCAGTTCTTC.

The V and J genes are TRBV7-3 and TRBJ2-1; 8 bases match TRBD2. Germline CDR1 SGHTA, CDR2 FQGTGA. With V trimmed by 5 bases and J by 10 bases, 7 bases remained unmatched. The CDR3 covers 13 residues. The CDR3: CASSPTPGGEQFF. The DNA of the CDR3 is TGTGCCAGCAGCCCCACCCCGGGGGGGGAGCAGTTCTTC. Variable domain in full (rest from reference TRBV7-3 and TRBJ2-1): GAGVSQTPSNKVTEKGKYVELRCDPISGHTALYWYRQSLGQGPEFLIYFQGTGAADDSGLPNDRFFAVRPEGSVSTLKIQRTERGDSAVYLCASSPTPGGEQFFGPGTRLTVL.

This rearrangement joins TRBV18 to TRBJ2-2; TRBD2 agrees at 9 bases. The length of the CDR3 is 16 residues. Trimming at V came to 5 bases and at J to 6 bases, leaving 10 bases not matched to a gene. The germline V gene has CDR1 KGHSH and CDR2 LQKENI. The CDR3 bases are TGTGCCAGCTCAGAAAATAGCGGGAGTTTCGCCGGGGAGCTGTTTTTT. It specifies CASSENSGSFAGELFF.

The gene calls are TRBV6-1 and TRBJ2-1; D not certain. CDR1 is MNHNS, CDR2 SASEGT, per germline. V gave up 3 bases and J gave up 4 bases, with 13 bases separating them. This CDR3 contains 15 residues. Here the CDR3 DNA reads TGTGCCAGCAGTGAGCTACGAGTGAGGTACAATGAGCAGTTCTTC. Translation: CASSELRVRYNEQFF.

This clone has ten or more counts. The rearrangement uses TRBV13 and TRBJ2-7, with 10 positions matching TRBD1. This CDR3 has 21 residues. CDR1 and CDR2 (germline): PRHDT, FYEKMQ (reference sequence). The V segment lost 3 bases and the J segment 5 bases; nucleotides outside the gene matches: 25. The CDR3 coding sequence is TGTGCCAGCAGCTTCAATCCCCCCGGGACAGGGGCATTCCTCTCGGTACACGAGCAGTACTTC. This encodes CASSFNPPGTGAFLSVHEQYF. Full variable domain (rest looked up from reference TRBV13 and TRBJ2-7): AAGVIQSPRHLIKEKRETATLKCYPIPRHDTVYWYQQGPGQDPQFLISFYEKMQSDKGSIPDRFSAQQFSDYHSELNMSSLELGDSALYFCASSFNPPGTGAFLSVHEQYFGPGTRLTVT.

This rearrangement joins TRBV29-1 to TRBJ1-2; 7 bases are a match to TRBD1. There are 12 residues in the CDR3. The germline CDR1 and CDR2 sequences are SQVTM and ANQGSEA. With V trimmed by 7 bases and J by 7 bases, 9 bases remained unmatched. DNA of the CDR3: TGCAGCGCCGGACAGGCAATAGGTGGCTACACCTTC. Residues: CSAGQAIGGYTF.

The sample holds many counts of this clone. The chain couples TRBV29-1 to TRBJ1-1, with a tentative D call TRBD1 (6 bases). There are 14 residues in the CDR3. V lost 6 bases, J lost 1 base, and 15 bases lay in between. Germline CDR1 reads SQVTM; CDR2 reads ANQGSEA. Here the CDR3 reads CSVRLSRGNTEAFF. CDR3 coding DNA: TGCAGCGTCCGACTTAGCAGGGGGAACACTGAAGCTTTCTTT.

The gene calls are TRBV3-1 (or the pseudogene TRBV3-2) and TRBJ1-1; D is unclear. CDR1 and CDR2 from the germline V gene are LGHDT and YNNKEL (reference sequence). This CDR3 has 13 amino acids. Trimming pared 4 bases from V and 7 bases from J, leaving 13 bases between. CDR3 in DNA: TGTGCCAGCAGCCTTGGCGGTGGCGGTGAAGCTTTCTTT. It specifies CASSLGGGGEAFF.

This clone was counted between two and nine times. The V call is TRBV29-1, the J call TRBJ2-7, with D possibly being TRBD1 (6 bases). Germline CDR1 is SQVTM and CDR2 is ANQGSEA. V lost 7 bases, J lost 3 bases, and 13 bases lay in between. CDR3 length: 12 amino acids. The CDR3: CSGLLQGYEQYF. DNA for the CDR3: TGCAGCGGATTATTACAGGGCTACGAGCAGTACTTC.

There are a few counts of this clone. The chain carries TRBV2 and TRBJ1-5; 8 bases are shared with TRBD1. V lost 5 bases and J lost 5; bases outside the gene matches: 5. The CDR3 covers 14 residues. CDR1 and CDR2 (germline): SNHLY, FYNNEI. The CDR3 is CASSQGAKDQPQHF. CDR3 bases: TGTGCCAGCAGTCAGGGGGCTAAGGATCAGCCCCAGCATTTT. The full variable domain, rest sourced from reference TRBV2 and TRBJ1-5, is EPEVTQTPSHQVTQMGQEVILRCVPISNHLYFYWYRQILGQKVEFLVSFYNNEISEKSEIFDDQFSVERPDGSNFTLKIRSTKLEDSAMYFCASSQGAKDQPQHFGDGTRLSIL.

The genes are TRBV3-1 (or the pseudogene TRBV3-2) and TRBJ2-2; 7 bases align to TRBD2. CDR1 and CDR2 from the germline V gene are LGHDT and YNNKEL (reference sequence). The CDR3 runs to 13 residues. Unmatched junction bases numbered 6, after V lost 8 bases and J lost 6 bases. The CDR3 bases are TGTGCCAGCGGTCGGGAGGCCCCCGGGGAGCTGTTTTTT. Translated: CASGREAPGELFF.

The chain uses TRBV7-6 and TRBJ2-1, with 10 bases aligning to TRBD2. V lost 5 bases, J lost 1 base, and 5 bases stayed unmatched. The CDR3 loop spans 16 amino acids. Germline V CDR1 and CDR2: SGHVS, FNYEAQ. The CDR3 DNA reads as TGTGCCAGCAGCCTAAGCGGGAGGGCTTCCTACAATGAGCAGTTCTTC. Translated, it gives CASSLSGRASYNEQFF.

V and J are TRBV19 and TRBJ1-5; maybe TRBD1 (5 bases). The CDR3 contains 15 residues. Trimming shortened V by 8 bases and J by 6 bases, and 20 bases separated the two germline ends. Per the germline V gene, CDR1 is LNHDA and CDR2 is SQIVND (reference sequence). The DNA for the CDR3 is TGTGCCAGTTTAATAGACTCGAGGAGGGGTCAGCCCCAGCATTTT. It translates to CASLIDSRRGQPQHF.

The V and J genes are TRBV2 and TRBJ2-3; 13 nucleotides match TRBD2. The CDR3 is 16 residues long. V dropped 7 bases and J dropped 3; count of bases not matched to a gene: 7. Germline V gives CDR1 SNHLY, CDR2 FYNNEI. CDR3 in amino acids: CASTRLAGGLTDTQYF. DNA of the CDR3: TGTGCCAGCACTCGACTAGCGGGGGGTCTTACAGATACGCAGTATTTT.

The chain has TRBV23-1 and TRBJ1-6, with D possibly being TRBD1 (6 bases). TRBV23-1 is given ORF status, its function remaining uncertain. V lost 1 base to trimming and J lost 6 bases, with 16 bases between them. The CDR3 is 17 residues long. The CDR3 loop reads CASSQLTVRGRNSPLHF. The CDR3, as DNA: TGCGCCAGCAGTCAATTAACGGTGCGGGGGCGTAATTCACCCCTCCACTTT.

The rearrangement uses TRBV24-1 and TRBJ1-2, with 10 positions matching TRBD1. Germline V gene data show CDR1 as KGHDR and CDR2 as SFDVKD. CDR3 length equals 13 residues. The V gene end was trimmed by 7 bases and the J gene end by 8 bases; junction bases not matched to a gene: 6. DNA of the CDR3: TGTGCCACCAGGACCGGGACAGGGGACGGCTACACCTTC. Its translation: CATRTGTGDGYTF.

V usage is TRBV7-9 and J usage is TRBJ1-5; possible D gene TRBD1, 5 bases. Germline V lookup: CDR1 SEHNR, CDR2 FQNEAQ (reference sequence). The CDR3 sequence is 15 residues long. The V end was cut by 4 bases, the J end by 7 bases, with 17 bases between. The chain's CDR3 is CASSSFSGGGQPQHF. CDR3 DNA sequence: TGTGCCAGCAGCTCCTTCTCCGGGGGAGGACAGCCCCAGCATTTT.

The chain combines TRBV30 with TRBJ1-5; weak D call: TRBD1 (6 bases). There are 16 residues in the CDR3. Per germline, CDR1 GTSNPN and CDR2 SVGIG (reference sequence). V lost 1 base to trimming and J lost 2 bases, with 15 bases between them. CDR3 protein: CAWSEGVTVGNQPQHF. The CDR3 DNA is TGTGCCTGGAGTGAGGGGGTGACAGTTGGCAATCAGCCCCAGCATTTT.

CDR3 bases: TGTGCCAGCAGCTTCCAGGGAGGGCCACGGGAGACCCAGTACTTC. Its translation: CASSFQGGPRETQYF. The rearrangement links TRBV7-2 to TRBJ2-5; 7 nucleotides align to TRBD2. The ends lost 3 bases at V and 5 bases at J; junction bases unmatched: 9. The germline gives CDR1 SGHTA, CDR2 FQGNSA. CDR3 size: 15 residues.